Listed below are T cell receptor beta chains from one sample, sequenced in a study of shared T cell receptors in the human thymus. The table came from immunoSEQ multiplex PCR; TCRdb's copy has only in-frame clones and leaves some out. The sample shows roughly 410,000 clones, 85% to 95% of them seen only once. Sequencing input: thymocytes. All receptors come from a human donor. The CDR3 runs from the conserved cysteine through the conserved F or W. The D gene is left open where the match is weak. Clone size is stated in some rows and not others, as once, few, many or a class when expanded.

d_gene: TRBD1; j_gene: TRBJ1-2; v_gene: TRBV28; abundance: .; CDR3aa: CASSDWDRNYGYTF; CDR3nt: TGTGCCAGCAGTGACTGGGACAGGAACTATGGCTACACCTTC
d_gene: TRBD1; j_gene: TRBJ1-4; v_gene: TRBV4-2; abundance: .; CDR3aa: CASSLRQGGGLTNEKLFF; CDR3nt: TGTGCCAGCAGCCTCCGACAGGGAGGAGGTCTAACTAATGAAAAACTGTTTTTT
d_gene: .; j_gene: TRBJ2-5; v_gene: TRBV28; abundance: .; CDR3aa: CASSSQGQETQYF; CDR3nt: TGTGCCAGCAGTTCCCAGGGGCAAGAGACCCAGTACTTC
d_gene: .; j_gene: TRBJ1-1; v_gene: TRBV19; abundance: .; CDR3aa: CASSIGLPAGNTEAFF; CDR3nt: TGTGCCAGTAGTATAGGGCTCCCCGCGGGGAACACTGAAGCTTTCTTT
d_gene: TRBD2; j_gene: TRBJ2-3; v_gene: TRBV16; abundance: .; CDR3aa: CASSRTSVRTDTQYF; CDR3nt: TGTGCCAGCAGCCGTACTAGCGTTCGCACAGATACGCAGTATTTT
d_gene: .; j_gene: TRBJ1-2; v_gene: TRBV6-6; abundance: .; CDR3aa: CASRGAGLTNYGYTF; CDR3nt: TGTGCCAGCAGGGGAGCAGGGCTAACTAACTATGGCTACACCTTC
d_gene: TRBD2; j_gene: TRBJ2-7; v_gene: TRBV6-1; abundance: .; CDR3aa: CASSEGLAGLPYEQYF; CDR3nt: TGTGCCAGCAGTGAAGGACTAGCGGGACTTCCCTACGAGCAGTACTTC
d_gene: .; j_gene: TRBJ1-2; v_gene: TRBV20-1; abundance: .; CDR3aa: CSARGGYGYTF; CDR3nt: TGCAGTGCTAGAGGCGGGTATGGCTACACCTTC
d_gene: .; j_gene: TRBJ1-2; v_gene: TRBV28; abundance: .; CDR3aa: CASSLMAEGLGGYTF; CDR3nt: TGTGCCAGCAGTTTAATGGCCGAGGGGCTAGGTGGCTACACCTTC
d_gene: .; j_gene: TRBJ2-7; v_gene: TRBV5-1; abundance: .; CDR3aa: CASSLAEAHEQYF; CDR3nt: TGCGCCAGCAGCTTGGCGGAGGCTCACGAGCAGTACTTC
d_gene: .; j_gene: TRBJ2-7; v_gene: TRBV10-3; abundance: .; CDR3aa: CAIRDGSEAEQYF; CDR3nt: TGTGCCATCAGGGACGGGTCTGAGGCCGAGCAGTACTTC
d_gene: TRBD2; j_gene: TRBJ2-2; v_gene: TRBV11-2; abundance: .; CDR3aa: CASSLVAGGLKLNTGELFF; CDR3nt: TGTGCCAGCAGCTTGGTGGCGGGAGGGCTTAAATTGAACACCGGGGAGCTGTTTTTT
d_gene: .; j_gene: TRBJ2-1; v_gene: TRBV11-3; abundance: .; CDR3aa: CASSFVPSSYNEQFF; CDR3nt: TGTGCCAGCAGCTTTGTCCCGAGCTCCTACAATGAGCAGTTCTTC
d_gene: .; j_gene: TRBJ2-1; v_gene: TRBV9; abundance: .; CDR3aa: CASSVAVAESSYNEQFF; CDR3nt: TGTGCCAGCAGCGTAGCGGTAGCGGAAAGCTCCTACAATGAGCAGTTCTTC
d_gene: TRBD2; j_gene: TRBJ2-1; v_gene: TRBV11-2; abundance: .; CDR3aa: CASSLVLAGPYNEQFF; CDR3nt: TGTGCCAGCAGCTTAGTTCTAGCGGGACCCTACAATGAGCAGTTCTTC
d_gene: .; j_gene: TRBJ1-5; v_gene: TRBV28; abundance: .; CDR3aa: CASHNPGGQPQHF; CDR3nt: TGTGCCAGTCATAACCCGGGCGGGCAGCCCCAGCATTTT
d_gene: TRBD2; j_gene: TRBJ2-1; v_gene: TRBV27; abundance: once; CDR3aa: CASSWGLAGLRGVYNEQFF; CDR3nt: TGTGCCAGCAGTTGGGGACTAGCGGGACTACGGGGCGTCTACAATGAGCAGTTCTTC
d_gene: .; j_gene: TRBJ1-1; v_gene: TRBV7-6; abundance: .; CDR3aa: CASSPHEEAFF; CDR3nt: TGTGCCAGCAGCCCCCACGAGGAAGCTTTCTTT
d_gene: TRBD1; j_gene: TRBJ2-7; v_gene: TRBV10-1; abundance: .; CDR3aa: CASSYQTGDEQYF; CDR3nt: TGCGCCAGCAGTTATCAGACAGGGGACGAGCAGTACTTC
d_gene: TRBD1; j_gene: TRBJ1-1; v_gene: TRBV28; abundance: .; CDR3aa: CASSLGTVNTEAFF; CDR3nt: TGTGCCAGCAGTTTAGGGACAGTGAACACTGAAGCTTTCTTT